This T cell receptor beta chain was identified in a study of T-cell reconstitution after alpha-beta-depleted transplantation in children. In this sample, this clonotype turned up many times. A TCRbeta library incorporating unique molecular identifiers was prepared. TCRdb processed the PCR reads anew with MiXCR; each CDR3 protein has one entry. The data show almost 500,000 distinct CDR3 sequences, with 12% seen just once and roughly 5.4% held by the top ten. Germline lookup yields CDR1 SGHAT and CDR2 FQNNGV. The germline V and J ends were trimmed by 2 bases and 1 base, with 20 bases remaining between them. This CDR3 spans 18 amino acids.

The sequencing here drew on PBMCs from the stem cell graft donor, taken from the stem cell graft. The sequence derives from a human donor who donated a stem cell graft to a child with combined immunodeficiency. The chain couples TRBV11-2 to TRBJ1-1, with no clear D. The CDR3 region has the DNA TGTGCCAGCAGCTTATGGGCCCGGGAGGTGAAGCAGAACACTGAAGCTTTCTTT. It specifies CASSLWAREVKQNTEAFF. Based on the CDR3 plus reference TRBV11-2 and TRBJ1-1, the full variable domain is EAGVAQSPRYKIIEKRQSVAFWCNPISGHATLYWYQQILGQGPKLLIQFQNNGVVDDSQLPKDRFSAERLKGVDSTLKIQPAKLEDSAVYLCASSLWAREVKQNTEAFFGQGTRLTVV.